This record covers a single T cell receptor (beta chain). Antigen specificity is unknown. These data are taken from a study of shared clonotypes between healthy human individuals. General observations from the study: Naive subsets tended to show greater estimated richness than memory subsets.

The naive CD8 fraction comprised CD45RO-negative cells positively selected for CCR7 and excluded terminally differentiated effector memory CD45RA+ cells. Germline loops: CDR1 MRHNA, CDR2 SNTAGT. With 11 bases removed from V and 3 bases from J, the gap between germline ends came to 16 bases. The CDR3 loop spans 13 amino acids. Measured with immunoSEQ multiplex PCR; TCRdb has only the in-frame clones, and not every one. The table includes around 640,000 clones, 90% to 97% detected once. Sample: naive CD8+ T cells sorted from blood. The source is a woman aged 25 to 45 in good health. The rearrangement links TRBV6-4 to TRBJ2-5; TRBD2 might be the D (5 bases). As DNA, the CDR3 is TGTGCCCGAGGGAACCAATTGAAAGAGACCCAGTACTTC. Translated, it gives CARGNQLKETQYF.